These 19 T cell receptor beta chains came from one sample sequenced in a study of blood T cell repertoires in COVID-19. TCRdb's table, derived via immunoSEQ multiplex PCR, lists solely in-frame clones and lacks some. This sample has hundreds of thousands of clones; about 90% occur once, and the top ten carry about 6%. Sample: PBMCs or T cells enriched from blood (not recorded which). The receptors come from a woman between 25 and 40 years old with acute COVID-19.

The chain has TRBV6-5 and TRBJ2-2, with D perhaps TRBD1 (6 bases). CDR3 length equals 15 residues. Deletions cut 7 bases from V and 4 bases from J, with 16 bases between. CDR1 and CDR2 from the germline V gene are MNHEY and SVGAGI. The CDR3 nucleotides read TGTGCCAGCAAGGGTCTGGGGGCGAGCACCGGGGAGCTGTTTTTT. Translated: CASKGLGASTGELFF.

The chain links TRBV5-1 to TRBJ1-4, with D unclear. V was clipped by 0 bases and J by 0 bases, with 6 bases between them. In germline, CDR1 is SGHRS, CDR2 YFSETQ. CDR3 length: 15 amino acids. The CDR3 bases are TGCGCCAGCAGCTTGGACGGGACAACTAATGAAAAACTGTTTTTT. Its protein product is CASSLDGTTNEKLFF.

The chain couples TRBV7-9 to TRBJ1-1, with 8 bases identical to TRBD1. The CDR3 length is 15 residues. The V gene end was trimmed by 2 bases and the J gene end by 3 bases; junction bases not matched to a gene: 5. CDR1 and CDR2 (germline): SEHNR, FQNEAQ (reference sequence). CDR3: CASSLKGTGHTEAFF. CDR3 DNA sequence: TGTGCCAGCAGCTTAAAAGGGACAGGTCACACTGAAGCTTTCTTT. Full variable domain (rest looked up from reference TRBV7-9 and TRBJ1-1): DTGVSQNPRHKITKRGQNVTFRCDPISEHNRLYWYRQTLGQGPEFLTYFQNEAQLEKSRLLSDRFSAERPKGSFSTLEIQRTEQGDSAMYLCASSLKGTGHTEAFFGQGTRLTVV.

The chain carries TRBV14 and TRBJ2-2; the D gene is possibly TRBD1 (5 bases). V was shortened by 5 bases and J by 6 bases, with 16 bases between the two germline ends. CDR1 and CDR2 (germline): SGHDN, FVKESK. The CDR3 consists of 15 residues. The CDR3 reads CASSFGRGPPGELFF. The CDR3, as DNA: TGTGCCAGCAGCTTCGGAAGGGGCCCCCCCGGGGAGCTGTTTTTT.

This rearrangement joins TRBV30 to TRBJ1-1; the match to TRBD1 covers 8 bases. This CDR3 region has 11 residues. CDR1 is GTSNPN and CDR2 is SVGIG in the germline V gene (reference sequence). The V gene end was trimmed by 5 bases and the J gene end by 11 bases; junction bases not matched to a gene: 7. CDR3 bases: TGTGCCTGGGGCGGACAGGGTTCGGCTTTCTTT. Its protein is CAWGGQGSAFF.

This chain uses TRBV7-2 with TRBJ2-1, with TRBD2 identical over 7 bases. Per germline, CDR1 SGHTA and CDR2 FQGNSA. The CDR3 spans 14 residues. J gave up 4 bases and V 4 bases, and 4 bases lay outside the gene matches. CDR3 loop: CASSSYSGYNEQFF. DNA for the CDR3: TGTGCCAGCAGCTCTTATAGCGGGTACAATGAGCAGTTCTTC.

This chain connects TRBV7-9 to TRBJ2-4, with 7 nucleotides matching TRBD2. V lost 3 bases, J lost 2 bases, and 7 bases stayed unmatched. Germline-derived CDR1 and CDR2 are SEHNR and FQNEAQ (reference sequence). CDR3 length: 16 amino acids. The CDR3, as DNA: TGTGCCAGCAGCTTTTGGGAGGGAGGAACCAAAAACATTCAGTACTTC. Protein product: CASSFWEGGTKNIQYF.

The gene calls are TRBV2 and TRBJ1-2; possible D gene TRBD1, 5 bases. The ends were cut back, 3 bases at V and 7 bases at J, with 12 bases in the middle. In germline, CDR1 is SNHLY, CDR2 FYNNEI. This CDR3 region has 13 residues. CDR3 bases: TGTGCCAGCAGTGAGGATAGGAGGGGTGGCTACACCTTC. Its protein is CASSEDRRGGYTF.

The sample holds one count of this clone. The chain carries TRBV11-1 and TRBJ1-2, with a tentative D call TRBD1 (6 bases). CDR1 and CDR2 from the germline V gene are SGHAT and FQDESV (reference sequence). Trimming cost V 4 bases and J 0 bases, with 12 bases left between them. This CDR3 is 15 amino acids long. CDR3 sequence reads: CASSSQGRANYGYTF. The CDR3 nucleotides read TGTGCCAGCAGCTCACAGGGACGAGCTAACTATGGCTACACCTTC.

The V call is TRBV27, the J call TRBJ2-1; 13 nucleotides align to TRBD2. Germline CDR1 reads MNHEY; CDR2 reads SMNVEV (reference sequence). This CDR3 has 19 amino acids. Trimming at V came to 5 bases and at J to 4 bases, leaving 14 bases not matched to a gene. The chain's CDR3 is CASSPLSLTSGGHYNEQFF. CDR3 coding DNA: TGTGCCAGCAGTCCCCTATCCCTGACTAGCGGGGGGCATTACAATGAGCAGTTCTTC.

The V and J genes are TRBV3-1 (or the pseudogene TRBV3-2) and TRBJ1-4; D gene uncertain. CDR1 and CDR2 from the germline V gene are LGHDT and YNNKEL (reference sequence). V was trimmed by 0 bases and J by 3 bases, leaving 8 bases between them. The CDR3 runs 15 residues. CDR3 nucleotide sequence: TGTGCCAGCAGCCAAGATGGGAGTTCTAATGAAAAACTGTTTTTT. The encoded protein is CASSQDGSSNEKLFF.

The V gene is TRBV5-1, the J gene TRBJ2-1, with D perhaps TRBD2 (5 bases). V lost 4 bases and J 0 bases, leaving 14 bases between the germline ends. This CDR3 is 16 amino acids long. Germline V lookup: CDR1 SGHRS, CDR2 YFSETQ. The DNA for the CDR3 is TGCGCCAGCAGCCCTTCTCCCACTAGCTCCTACAATGAGCAGTTCTTC. Protein: CASSPSPTSSYNEQFF. The complete variable domain, with remaining parts taken from reference TRBV5-1 and TRBJ2-1, reads KAGVTQTPRYLIKTRGQQVTLSCSPISGHRSVSWYQQTPGQGLQFLFEYFSETQRNKGNFPGRFSGRQFSNSRSEMNVSTLELGDSALYLCASSPSPTSSYNEQFFGPGTRLTVL.

This chain links TRBV7-9 with TRBJ2-5; 7 bases match TRBD1. Germline lookup yields CDR1 SEHNR and CDR2 FQNEAQ (reference sequence). The junction had 15 bases not matched to a gene; V was cut back by 4 bases and J by 4 bases. The CDR3 covers 17 residues. The CDR3 reads CASSSTWDSGGRETQYF. The CDR3 nucleotides read TGTGCCAGCAGCTCCACCTGGGACAGCGGCGGTAGAGAGACCCAGTACTTC.

V usage is TRBV2 and J usage is TRBJ1-6; the match to TRBD1 covers 7 bases. Germline V gene data show CDR1 as SNHLY and CDR2 as FYNNEI. Trimming cost V 8 bases and J 6 bases; bases outside gene matches: 7. CDR3 length: 14 residues. The CDR3 sequence is CASAGTELNSPLHF. As DNA, the CDR3 is TGTGCCAGCGCCGGGACAGAGCTTAATTCACCCCTCCACTTT.

The V call is TRBV30, the J call TRBJ1-4; 7 bases are shared with TRBD1. J gave up 0 bases and V 4 bases, and 2 bases lay outside the gene matches. Germline assignment: CDR1 GTSNPN and CDR2 SVGIG (reference sequence). This CDR3 comprises 14 residues. CDR3 coding DNA: TGTGCCTGGAACAGGGGCCCAACTAATGAAAAACTGTTTTTT. Translating it yields CAWNRGPTNEKLFF. The full variable domain, its missing parts supplied by reference TRBV30 and TRBJ1-4, is SQTIHQWPATLVQPVGSPLSLECTVEGTSNPNLYWYRQAAGRGLQLLFYSVGIGQISSEVPQNLSASRPQDRQFILSSKKLLLSDSGFYLCAWNRGPTNEKLFFGSGTQLSVL.

V and J are TRBV7-2 and TRBJ1-4; 7 nucleotides agree with TRBD1. This CDR3 is 15 amino acids long. Trimming at V came to 2 bases and at J to 4 bases, leaving 4 bases not matched to a gene. Germline CDR1 and CDR2: SGHTA and FQGNSA. The CDR3 sequence is CASSLRQGLNEKLFF. The CDR3 nucleotides read TGTGCCAGCAGCTTAAGACAGGGTCTTAATGAAAAACTGTTTTTT.

V usage is TRBV5-6 and J usage is TRBJ1-2, with 8 bases aligning to TRBD1. V lost 0 bases and J lost 0; bases outside the gene matches: 4. Germline loops: CDR1 SGHDT, CDR2 YYEEEE. The CDR3 has 16 residues. CDR3 bases: TGTGCCAGCAGCTTGGGACAGGGGCAAGCTAACTATGGCTACACCTTC. This gives the protein CASSLGQGQANYGYTF.

A few counts support this clone. The chain carries TRBV28 and TRBJ1-2; D possibly corresponds to TRBD1 (5 bases). The CDR3 covers 15 residues. Trimming cost V 3 bases and J 8 bases, with 19 bases left between them. The germline V gene has CDR1 MDHEN and CDR2 SYDVKM. In DNA, the CDR3 is TGTGCCAGCAGTTTTAATCAGGGAACCTCTATGGGCTACACCTTC. It translates to CASSFNQGTSMGYTF.

The rearrangement joins TRBV14 to TRBJ2-5, with D tentatively TRBD2 (5 bases). Deletions cut 3 bases from V and 1 base from J, with 15 bases between. The CDR3 sequence is 16 residues long. Per germline, CDR1 SGHDN and CDR2 FVKESK. Here the CDR3 reads CASSQRPPSIQETQYF. Written as DNA, the CDR3 is TGTGCCAGCAGCCAGCGGCCTCCTAGCATCCAAGAGACCCAGTACTTC. Complete variable domain (other parts from reference TRBV14 and TRBJ2-5): EAGVTQFPSHSVIEKGQTVTLRCDPISGHDNLYWYRRVMGKEIKFLLHFVKESKQDESGMPNNRFLAERTGGTYSTLKVQPAELEDSGVYFCASSQRPPSIQETQYFGPGTRLLVL.